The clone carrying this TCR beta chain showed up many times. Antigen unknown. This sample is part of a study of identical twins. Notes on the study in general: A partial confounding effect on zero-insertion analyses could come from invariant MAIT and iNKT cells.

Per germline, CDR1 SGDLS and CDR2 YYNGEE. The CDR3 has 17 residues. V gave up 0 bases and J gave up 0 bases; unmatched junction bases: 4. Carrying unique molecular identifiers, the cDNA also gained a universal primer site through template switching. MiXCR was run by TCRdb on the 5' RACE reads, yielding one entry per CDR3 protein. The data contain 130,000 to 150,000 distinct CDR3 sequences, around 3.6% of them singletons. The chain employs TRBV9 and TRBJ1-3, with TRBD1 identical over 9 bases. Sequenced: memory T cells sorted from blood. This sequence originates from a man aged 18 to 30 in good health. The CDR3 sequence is CASSVGTGAASGNTIYF. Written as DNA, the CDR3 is TGTGCCAGCAGCGTAGGGACAGGGGCCGCCTCTGGAAACACCATATATTTT.